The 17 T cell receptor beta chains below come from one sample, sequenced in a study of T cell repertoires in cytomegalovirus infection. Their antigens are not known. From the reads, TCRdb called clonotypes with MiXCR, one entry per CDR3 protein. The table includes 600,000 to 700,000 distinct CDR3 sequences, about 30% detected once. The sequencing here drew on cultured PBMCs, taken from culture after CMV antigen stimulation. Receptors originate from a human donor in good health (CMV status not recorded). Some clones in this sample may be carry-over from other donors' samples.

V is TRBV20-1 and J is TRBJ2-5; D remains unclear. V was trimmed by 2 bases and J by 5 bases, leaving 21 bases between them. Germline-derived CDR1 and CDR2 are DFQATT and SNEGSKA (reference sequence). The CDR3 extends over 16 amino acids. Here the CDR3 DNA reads TGCAGTGCTAGACCCCCCACGGCTAGACCCAGGGAGACCCAGTACTTC. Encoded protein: CSARPPTARPRETQYF.

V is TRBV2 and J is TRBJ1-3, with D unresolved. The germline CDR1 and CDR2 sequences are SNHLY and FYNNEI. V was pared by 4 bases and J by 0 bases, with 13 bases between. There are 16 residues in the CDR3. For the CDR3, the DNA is TGTGCCAGCAGTGTTTTGGCGGTGGGCTCTGGAAACACCATATATTTT. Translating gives CASSVLAVGSGNTIYF.

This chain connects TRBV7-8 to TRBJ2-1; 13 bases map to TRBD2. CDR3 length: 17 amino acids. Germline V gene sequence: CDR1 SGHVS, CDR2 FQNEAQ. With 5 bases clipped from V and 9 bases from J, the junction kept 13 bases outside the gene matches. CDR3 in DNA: TGTGCCAGCAGCCCCAGTCTTGGGACTAGCGGGGTAAGTGAGCAGTTCTTC. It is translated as CASSPSLGTSGVSEQFF.

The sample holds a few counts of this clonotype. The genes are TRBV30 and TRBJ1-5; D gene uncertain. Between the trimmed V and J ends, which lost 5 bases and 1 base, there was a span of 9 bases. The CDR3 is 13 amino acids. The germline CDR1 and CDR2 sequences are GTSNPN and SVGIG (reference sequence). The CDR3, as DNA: TGTGCCTGGGGGCTCGGGAGCAATCAGCCCCAGCATTTT. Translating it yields CAWGLGSNQPQHF.

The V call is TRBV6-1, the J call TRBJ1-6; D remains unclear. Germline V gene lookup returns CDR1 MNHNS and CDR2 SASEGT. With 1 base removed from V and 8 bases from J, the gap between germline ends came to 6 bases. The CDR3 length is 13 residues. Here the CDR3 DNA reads TGTGCCAGCAGTGAAGGACCAGATTCACCCCTCCACTTT. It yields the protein CASSEGPDSPLHF.

CDR3 amino acids: CSVWDRDQTQYF. CDR3 sequence (DNA): TGCAGCGTCTGGGACAGGGATCAGACCCAGTACTTC. This chain connects TRBV29-1 to TRBJ2-5; 9 bases are a match to TRBD1. The CDR3 contains 12 residues. V trimming: 6 bases; J trimming: 6 bases; junction bases outside the gene matches: 5. From germline, CDR1 is SQVTM and CDR2 ANQGSEA.

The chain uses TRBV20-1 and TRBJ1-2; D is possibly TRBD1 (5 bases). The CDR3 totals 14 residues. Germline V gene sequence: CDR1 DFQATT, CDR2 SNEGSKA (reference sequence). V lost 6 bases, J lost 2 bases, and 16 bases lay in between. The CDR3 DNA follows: TGCAGTGCGCGGACACCAAGGGGAAACTATGGCTACACCTTC. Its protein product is CSARTPRGNYGYTF.

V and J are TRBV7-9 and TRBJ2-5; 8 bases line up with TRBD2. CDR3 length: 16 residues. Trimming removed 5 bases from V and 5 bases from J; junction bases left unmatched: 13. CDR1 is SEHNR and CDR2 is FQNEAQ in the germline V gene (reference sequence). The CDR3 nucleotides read TGTGCCAGCAGCCCCCGAGCGGGAGTTGCCCGGGAGACCCAGTACTTC. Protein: CASSPRAGVARETQYF.

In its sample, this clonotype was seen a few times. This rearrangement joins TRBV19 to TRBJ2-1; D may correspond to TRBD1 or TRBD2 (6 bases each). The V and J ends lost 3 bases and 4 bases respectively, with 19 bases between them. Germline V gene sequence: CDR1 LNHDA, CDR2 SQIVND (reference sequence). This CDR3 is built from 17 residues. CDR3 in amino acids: CASSIPGAGSRYNEQFF. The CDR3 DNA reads TGTGCCAGTAGTATCCCGGGGGCCGGTTCGAGATACAATGAGCAGTTCTTC.

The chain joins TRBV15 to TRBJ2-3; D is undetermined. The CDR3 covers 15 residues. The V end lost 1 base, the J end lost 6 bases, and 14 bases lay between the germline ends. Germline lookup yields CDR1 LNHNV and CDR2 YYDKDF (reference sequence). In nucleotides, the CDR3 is TGTGCCACCAGCAGAGGAAAGGTGCAAAGGGATACGCAGTATTTT. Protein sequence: CATSRGKVQRDTQYF.

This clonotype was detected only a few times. The chain's CDR3 is CASSRARAGRGPYGYTF. The CDR3 DNA reads TGTGCCAGCAGCCGAGCAAGGGCAGGACGAGGCCCCTATGGCTACACCTTC. The V gene is TRBV6-2 or TRBV6-3, the J gene TRBJ1-2; D is uncertain. CDR1 is MNHEY and CDR2 is SVGEGT in the germline V gene. The CDR3 covers 17 residues. Trimming left V 6 bases short and J 4 bases short, with 24 bases between.

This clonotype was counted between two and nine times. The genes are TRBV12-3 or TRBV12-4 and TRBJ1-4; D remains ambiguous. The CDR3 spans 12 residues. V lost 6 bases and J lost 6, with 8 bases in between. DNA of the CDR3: TGTGCCAGCAGAAAATCTGATGAAAAACTGTTTTTT. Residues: CASRKSDEKLFF.

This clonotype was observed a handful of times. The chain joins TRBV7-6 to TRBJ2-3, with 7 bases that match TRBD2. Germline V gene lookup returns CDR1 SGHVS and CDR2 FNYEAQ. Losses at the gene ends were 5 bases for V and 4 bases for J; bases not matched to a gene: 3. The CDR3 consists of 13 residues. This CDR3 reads CASSPSGPDTQYF. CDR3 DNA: TGTGCCAGCAGCCCTAGCGGCCCAGATACGCAGTATTTT.

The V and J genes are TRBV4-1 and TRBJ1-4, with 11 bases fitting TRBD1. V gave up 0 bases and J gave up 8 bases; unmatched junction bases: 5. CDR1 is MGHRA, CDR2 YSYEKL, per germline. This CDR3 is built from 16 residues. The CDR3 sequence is CASSQDSGTGGEKLFF. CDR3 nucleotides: TGCGCCAGCAGCCAAGATTCCGGGACAGGGGGAGAAAAACTGTTTTTT.

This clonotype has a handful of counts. CDR3: CASSESRVRGREETQYF. CDR3 coding DNA: TGTGCCAGCAGTGAATCAAGGGTTAGGGGCAGAGAAGAGACCCAGTACTTC. The chain joins TRBV6-1 to TRBJ2-5, with D possibly matching TRBD1 (5 bases). This CDR3 has 17 amino acids. V lost 2 bases and J 3 bases, leaving 19 bases between the germline ends. Germline CDR1 is MNHNS and CDR2 is SASEGT.

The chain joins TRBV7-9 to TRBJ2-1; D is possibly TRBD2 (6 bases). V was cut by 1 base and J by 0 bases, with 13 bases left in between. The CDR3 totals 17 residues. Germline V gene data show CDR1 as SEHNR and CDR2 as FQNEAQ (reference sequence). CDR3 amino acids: CASSLELVGSSYNEQFF. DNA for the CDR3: TGTGCCAGCAGCTTAGAACTAGTCGGGAGCTCCTACAATGAGCAGTTCTTC.

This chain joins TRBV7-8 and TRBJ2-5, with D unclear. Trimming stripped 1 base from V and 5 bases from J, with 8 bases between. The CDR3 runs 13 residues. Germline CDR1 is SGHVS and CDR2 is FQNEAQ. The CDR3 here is CASSLVEFETQYF. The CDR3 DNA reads TGTGCCAGCAGCTTAGTGGAATTCGAGACCCAGTACTTC.